This TCR beta chain was recorded in a study of T cell changes during pregnancy in multiple sclerosis (dated by TCRdb to between 2018 and 2021). Regarding the study in general: The study examined how the T cell repertoire changed over the course of pregnancy in women with multiple sclerosis.

Regarding this clone: What antigen it recognizes has not been identified. Base quality data are lacking; no much larger clone is found one base away.

The protocol used for the library was the immunoSEQ multiplex PCR assay. Here the immuneACCESS table is served through TCRdb, limited to in-frame sequences with V and J called. Missing clones are a known gap in these copies; in checked studies unresolved V genes cover under half, and the rest lacks a known reason. Here the sample has 25,000 to 30,000 clones; more than 75% occur a single time. Just over 8% of the sample is taken by the ten largest. The cysteine opens and the phenylalanine closes a CDR3 of 12 amino acids. Only CDR3 DNA remains: 36 bases, in frame from the first base. Relative to germline, V is 5 bases shorter and J is 9 bases shorter, with 8 bases between their ends. CDR1 and CDR2 (SGHAT, FQNNGV) derive from the germline V gene.

In this chain, TRBV11-2 is recombined with TRBJ1-6, with no confident D gene call. The receptor was isolated from a female donor with multiple sclerosis, enrolled in a pregnancy study. The source material was CD8+ T cells from peripheral blood mononuclear cells, sampled after pregnancy. This receptor carries the CDR3 CASSLAFSPLHF. The DNA sequence is given as TGTGCCAGCAGCCTAGCGTTTTCACCCCTCCACTTT. With the portions outside the CDR3 filled from the reference TRBV11-2 and TRBJ1-6 genes, the complete variable region becomes EAGVAQSPRYKIIEKRQSVAFWCNPISGHATLYWYQQILGQGPKLLIQFQNNGVVDDSQLPKDRFSAERLKGVDSTLKIQPAKLEDSAVYLCASSLAFSPLHFGNGTRLTVT.